Below are 5 T cell receptor beta chains sequenced from a single sample in a study of OX40 agonist ivuxolimab in advanced cancers. Method: immunoSEQ multiplex PCR; TCRdb's copy keeps in-frame clones and lacks some. The table has around 53,000 clones, roughly 84% seen once; the top ten hold about 0.68%. The sample here was CD4+ or CD8+ T cells sorted from blood, taken in a trial of the OX40 agonist ivuxolimab. These TCRs come from an adult with an advanced solid tumor such as melanoma, head and neck, liver or kidney cancer.

The chain is built from TRBV19 and TRBJ1-1; the match to TRBD1 covers 7 bases. Germline V gives CDR1 LNHDA, CDR2 SQIVND (reference sequence). The trim removed 7 bases at V and 8 bases at J, leaving 13 bases unmatched. The CDR3 is 14 amino acids. CDR3 amino acids: CASTPNDRAGEAFF. DNA for the CDR3: TGTGCCAGTACCCCTAATGACAGGGCGGGAGAAGCTTTCTTT.

The rearrangement uses TRBV7-9 and TRBJ1-2; tentatively, D is TRBD1 (5 bases). V lost 6 bases and J lost 1, with 9 bases in between. This CDR3 is built from 13 residues. From germline, CDR1 is SEHNR and CDR2 FQNEAQ (reference sequence). Written as DNA, the CDR3 is TGTGCCAGCAGTCGGACATTTAACTATGGCTACACCTTC. This codes for CASSRTFNYGYTF.

V is TRBV5-4 and J is TRBJ2-7; D is undetermined. The germline CDR1 and CDR2 sequences are SGHNT and YYREEE (reference sequence). The V end was cut by 4 bases, the J end by 4 bases, with 18 bases between. This CDR3 is built from 15 residues. For the CDR3, the DNA is TGTGCCAGCAGCCAGATGGTTGGCGGAAAATACGAGCAGTACTTC. As protein: CASSQMVGGKYEQYF.

The gene calls are TRBV29-1 and TRBJ1-1; TRBD1 is a possible D gene (6 bases). This CDR3 spans 12 amino acids. Trimming took 8 bases from V and 7 from J, leaving 17 bases between them. Germline CDR1 is SQVTM and CDR2 is ANQGSEA. CDR3 DNA: TGCAGCACGATTTGGGGGGGCGGTGAAGCTTTCTTT. Translating gives CSTIWGGGEAFF.

In its sample, this clone was seen a few times. The CDR3, as DNA: TGTGCCAGCGGACAGGGGACCGGCGAGCAGTACTTC. It is translated as CASGQGTGEQYF. V gene TRBV6-1 combines with J gene TRBJ2-7; 9 nucleotides align to TRBD1. The CDR3 covers 12 residues. CDR1 is MNHNS and CDR2 is SASEGT in the germline V gene. The V and J ends lost 8 bases and 6 bases, in that order; junction bases with no gene match: 5.